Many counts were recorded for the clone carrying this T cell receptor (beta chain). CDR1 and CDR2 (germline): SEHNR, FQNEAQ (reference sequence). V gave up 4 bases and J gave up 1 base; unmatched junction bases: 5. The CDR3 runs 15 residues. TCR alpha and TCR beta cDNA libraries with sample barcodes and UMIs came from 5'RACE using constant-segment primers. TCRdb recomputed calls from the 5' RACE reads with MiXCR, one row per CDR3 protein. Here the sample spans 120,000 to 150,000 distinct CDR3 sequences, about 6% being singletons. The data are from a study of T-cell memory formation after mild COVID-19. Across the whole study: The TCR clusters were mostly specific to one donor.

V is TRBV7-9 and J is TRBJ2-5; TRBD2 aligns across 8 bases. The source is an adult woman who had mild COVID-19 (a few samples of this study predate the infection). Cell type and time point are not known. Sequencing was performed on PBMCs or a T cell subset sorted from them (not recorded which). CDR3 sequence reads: CASSSHSGGQETQYF. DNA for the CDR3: TGTGCCAGCAGCTCGCACAGCGGGGGCCAAGAGACCCAGTACTTC. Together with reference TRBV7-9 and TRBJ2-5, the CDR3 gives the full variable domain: DTGVSQNPRHKITKRGQNVTFRCDPISEHNRLYWYRQTLGQGPEFLTYFQNEAQLEKSRLLSDRFSAERPKGSFSTLEIQRTEQGDSAMYLCASSSHSGGQETQYFGPGTRLLVL.